This TCR beta chain stems from a study of blood T cell repertoires in COVID-19. Across the study: The United States, Italy and Spain supplied acute and convalescent COVID-19 samples. Sources were T cells, B-cell-depleted T cells, or PBMCs; the material itself was cDNA or gDNA.

CDR3 length equals 13 residues. Germline assignment: CDR1 SEHNR and CDR2 FQNEAQ (reference sequence). Trimming removed 0 bases from V and 6 bases from J, with 9 bases in between. Authors' data handling: Estimation of nucleated cell counts relied on the amplification of reference gene primers. Assay: immunoSEQ multiplex PCR; the TCRdb copy retains only in-frame clones and omits some. V and J calls and clone size are those listed in that table; D and trimming were worked out from the DNA. This sample yields 50,000 to 75,000 clones, of which approximately 80% are seen a single time; over 15% belongs to the top ten.

The specimen was peripheral blood. This TCR derives from a man aged 55 to 70 with acute or convalescent COVID-19. V gene TRBV7-9 combines with J gene TRBJ2-7, with D possibly matching TRBD2 (6 bases). CDR3 coding DNA: TGTGCCAGCAGCTTAGCGCGGGGTTCCGAGCAGTACTTC. Translating it yields CASSLARGSEQYF.